The text below deals with one T cell receptor beta chain. Its antigen remains unknown. This PCR relied on a set of 60 Vbeta primers and 13 Jbeta primers. The data were produced by immunoSEQ multiplex PCR, yet TCRdb's version contains in-frame clones alone and is incomplete. The sample has 110,000 to 150,000 clones; about 77% are singletons. This sample is drawn from a study of cytomegalovirus exposure and HLA in healthy donors. Study-level results: Later analysis identified a missense DCLRE1C variant that was linked to TCR beta V- and J-gene trimming. Most TCRs appeared rarely, but some public TCRs recurred in many donors.

Trimming at V came to 7 bases and at J to 8 bases, leaving 19 bases not matched to a gene. This CDR3 is built from 17 residues. Germline CDR1 is SGDLS and CDR2 is YYNGEE. This chain links TRBV9 with TRBJ1-2; 11 bases align to TRBD1. The receptor was derived from a male donor in good health and CMV-seronegative. The sequenced sample was PBMCs. The CDR3 spells CASALGTGGKEALGYTF. The CDR3 nucleotides are TGTGCCAGCGCCCTAGGGACAGGGGGTAAAGAGGCTTTGGGCTACACCTTC.